This T cell receptor (beta chain) is from a study of blood T cell repertoires in COVID-19. TCRdb keeps only in-frame clones here, not all; method: immunoSEQ multiplex PCR. Here the sample spans about 300,000 clones, roughly 89% being singletons. V was cut by 5 bases and J by 6 bases, with 23 bases left in between. Germline lookup yields CDR1 LNHDA and CDR2 SQIVND (reference sequence). CDR3 length equals 16 residues. The TCR originated in a woman in her forties or fifties who had been exposed to COVID-19. This sequence joins TRBV19 and TRBJ2-7; D is ambiguous. Sequenced input: PBMCs or T cells enriched from blood (not recorded which). The CDR3 here is CASSPWASLASGEQYF. In DNA, the CDR3 is TGTGCCAGTAGTCCGTGGGCCAGTCTGGCTTCTGGCGAGCAGTACTTC. The variable domain in full, with the rest retrieved from reference TRBV19 and TRBJ2-7, is DGGITQSPKYLFRKEGQNVTLSCEQNLNHDAMYWYRQDPGQGLRLIYYSQIVNDFQKGDIAEGYSVSREKKESFPLTVTSAQKNPTAFYLCASSPWASLASGEQYFGPGTRLTVT.